The T cell receptor (beta chain) under discussion was sequenced for a study of identical twins. General observations from the study: The models gave estimates that fell short of the out-of-frame TCR alpha sharing seen in monozygotic twins. In zero-insertion analyses, partial confounding could arise from invariant MAIT and iNKT cells.

About this clonotype itself: Its antigen is not known.

Template switching introduced a universal primer site, and the cDNA bore unique molecular identifiers. In TCRdb, the 5' RACE reads were re-called with MiXCR into one record per CDR3 protein. The repertoire includes under 800,000 distinct CDR3 sequences, 21% of them detected once, and around 4.4% sits in the top ten. The junction had 13 bases not matched to a gene; V was cut back by 4 bases and J by 2 bases. The CDR3 has 19 amino acids. Germline V gene data show CDR1 as SGHRS and CDR2 as YFSETQ. This same sample was also part of a study on T cells expressing NK-cell markers. Turning to that study: It was from sorted CD3+CD56+NKG2C+, CD3+CD56+NKG2C- and CD3+CD56-NKG2C+ T cells that TCR beta repertoires came.

V gene TRBV5-1 combines with J gene TRBJ2-2; 11 bases match TRBD2. The sequence derives from a woman under 30 in good health. Sequences were obtained from PBMCs. The CDR3: CASSEYPFTSGGNTGELFF. Here the CDR3 DNA reads TGCGCCAGCAGCGAGTACCCCTTCACTAGCGGGGGTAACACCGGGGAGCTGTTTTTT.